Included here is one TCR beta chain sequence, with context. The data were obtained in a study of blood T cell repertoires in COVID-19. Study overall: The United States, Italy and Spain provided the acute and convalescent COVID-19 samples.

Trimming took off 4 bases at V and 10 bases at J, with 18 bases between the two ends. In germline, CDR1 is LGHDT, CDR2 YNNKEL (reference sequence). The CDR3 contains 14 residues. Sequenced by immunoSEQ multiplex PCR; TCRdb stores in-frame clones only, minus some. The data show approximately 360,000 clones, nearly 90% seen once. This rearrangement joins TRBV3-1 (or the pseudogene TRBV3-2) to TRBJ2-3, with D perhaps TRBD1 (5 bases). The sequenced material came from peripheral blood. The receptor was isolated from a man aged 18 to 35 with active or convalescent COVID-19. CDR3 nucleotide sequence: TGTGCCAGCAGCCTAAGAGAGACCCTAGGGGCGCAGTATTTT. Protein: CASSLRETLGAQYF.